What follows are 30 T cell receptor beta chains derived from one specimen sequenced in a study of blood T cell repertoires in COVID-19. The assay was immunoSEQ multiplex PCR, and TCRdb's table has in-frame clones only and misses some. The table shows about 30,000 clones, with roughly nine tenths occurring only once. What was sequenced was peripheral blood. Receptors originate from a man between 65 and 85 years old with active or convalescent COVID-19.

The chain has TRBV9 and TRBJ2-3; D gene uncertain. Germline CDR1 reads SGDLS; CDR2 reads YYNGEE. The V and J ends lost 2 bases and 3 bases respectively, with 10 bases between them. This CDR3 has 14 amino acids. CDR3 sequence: CASSVTVGTDTQYF. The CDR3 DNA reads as TGTGCCAGCAGCGTGACTGTCGGAACAGATACGCAGTATTTT.

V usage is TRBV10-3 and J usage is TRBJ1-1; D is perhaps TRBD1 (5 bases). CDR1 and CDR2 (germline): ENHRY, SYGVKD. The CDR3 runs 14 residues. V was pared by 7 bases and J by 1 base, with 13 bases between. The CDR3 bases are TGTGCCATCAAGCCGACAGACTCGAACACTGAAGCTTTCTTT. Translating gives CAIKPTDSNTEAFF.

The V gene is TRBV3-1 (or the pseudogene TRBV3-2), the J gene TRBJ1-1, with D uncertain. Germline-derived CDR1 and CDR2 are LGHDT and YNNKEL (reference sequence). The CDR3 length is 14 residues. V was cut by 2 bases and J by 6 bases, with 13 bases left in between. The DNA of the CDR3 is TGTGCCAGCAGCCAAAACACCGCCGGGGCTGAAGCTTTCTTT. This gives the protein CASSQNTAGAEAFF.

The CDR3 DNA sequence: TGTGCCAGCAGTAAGAGGGCGGGGGGGCCGGAGACCCAGTACTTC. Protein sequence: CASSKRAGGPETQYF. The chain couples TRBV6-2 or TRBV6-3 to TRBJ2-5; 9 bases agree with TRBD2. V lost 5 bases to trimming and J lost 5 bases; unmatched junction nucleotides: 9. Germline CDR1 reads MNHEY; CDR2 reads SVGEGT. The CDR3 is made up of 15 amino acids.

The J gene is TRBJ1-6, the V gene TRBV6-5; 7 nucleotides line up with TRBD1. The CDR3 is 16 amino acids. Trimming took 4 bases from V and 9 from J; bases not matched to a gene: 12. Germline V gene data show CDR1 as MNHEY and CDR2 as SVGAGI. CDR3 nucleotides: TGTGCCAGCAGTTCGGGACAGTCCTCTAGAGGTTCACCCCTCCACTTT. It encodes CASSSGQSSRGSPLHF.

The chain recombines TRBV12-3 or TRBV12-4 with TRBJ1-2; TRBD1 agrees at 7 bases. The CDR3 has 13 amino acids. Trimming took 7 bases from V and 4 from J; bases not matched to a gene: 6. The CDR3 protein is CASTLQGTYGYTF. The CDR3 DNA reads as TGTGCCAGCACCCTACAGGGGACCTATGGCTACACCTTC.

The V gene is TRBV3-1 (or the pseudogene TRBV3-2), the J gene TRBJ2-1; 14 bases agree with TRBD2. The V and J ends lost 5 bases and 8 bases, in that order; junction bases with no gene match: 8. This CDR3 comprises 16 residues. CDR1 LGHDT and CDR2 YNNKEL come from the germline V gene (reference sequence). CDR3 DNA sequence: TGTGCCAGCAGCTCATCGACTAGCGGGAGGGAGTATGAGCAGTTCTTC. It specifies CASSSSTSGREYEQFF.

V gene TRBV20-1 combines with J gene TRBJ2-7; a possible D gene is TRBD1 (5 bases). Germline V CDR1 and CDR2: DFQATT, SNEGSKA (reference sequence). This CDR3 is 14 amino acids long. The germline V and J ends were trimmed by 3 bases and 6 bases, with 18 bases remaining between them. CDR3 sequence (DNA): TGCAGTGCTAGTAGTCCGCAGGGATTGGCCGAGCAGTACTTC. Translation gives CSASSPQGLAEQYF.

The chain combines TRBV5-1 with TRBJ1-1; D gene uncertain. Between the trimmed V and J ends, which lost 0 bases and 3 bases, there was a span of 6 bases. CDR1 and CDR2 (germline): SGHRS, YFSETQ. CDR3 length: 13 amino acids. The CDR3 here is CASSLDGDTEAFF. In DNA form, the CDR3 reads TGCGCCAGCAGCTTGGACGGAGACACTGAAGCTTTCTTT.

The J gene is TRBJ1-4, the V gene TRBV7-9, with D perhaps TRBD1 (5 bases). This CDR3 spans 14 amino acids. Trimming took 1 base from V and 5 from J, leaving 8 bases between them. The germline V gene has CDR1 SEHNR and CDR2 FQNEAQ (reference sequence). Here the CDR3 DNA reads TGTGCCAGCAGCTTAGGCAGGGTCAATGAAAAACTGTTTTTT. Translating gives CASSLGRVNEKLFF. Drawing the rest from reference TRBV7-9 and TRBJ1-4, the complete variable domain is DTGVSQNPRHKITKRGQNVTFRCDPISEHNRLYWYRQTLGQGPEFLTYFQNEAQLEKSRLLSDRFSAERPKGSFSTLEIQRTEQGDSAMYLCASSLGRVNEKLFFGSGTQLSVL.

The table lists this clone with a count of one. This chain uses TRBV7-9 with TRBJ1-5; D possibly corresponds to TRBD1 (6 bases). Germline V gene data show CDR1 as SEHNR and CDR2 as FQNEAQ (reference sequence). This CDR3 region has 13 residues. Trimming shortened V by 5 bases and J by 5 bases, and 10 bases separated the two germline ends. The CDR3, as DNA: TGTGCCAGCAGCCCAAACAGGGATCAGCCCCAGCATTTT. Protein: CASSPNRDQPQHF.

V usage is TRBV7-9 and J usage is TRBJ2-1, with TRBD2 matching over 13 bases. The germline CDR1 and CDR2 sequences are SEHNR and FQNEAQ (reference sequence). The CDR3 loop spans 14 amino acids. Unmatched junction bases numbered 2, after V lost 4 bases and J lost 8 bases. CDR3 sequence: CASSSGLAGDEQFF. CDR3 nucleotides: TGTGCCAGCAGCTCCGGACTAGCGGGAGATGAGCAGTTCTTC.

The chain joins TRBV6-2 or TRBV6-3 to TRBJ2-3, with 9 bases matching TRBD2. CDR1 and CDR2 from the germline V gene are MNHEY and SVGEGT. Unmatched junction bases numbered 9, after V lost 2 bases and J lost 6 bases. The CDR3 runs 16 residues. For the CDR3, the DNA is TGTGCCAGCAGTTACAGGCGGGGGGGCAGTGTGGATACGCAGTATTTT. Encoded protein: CASSYRRGGSVDTQYF.

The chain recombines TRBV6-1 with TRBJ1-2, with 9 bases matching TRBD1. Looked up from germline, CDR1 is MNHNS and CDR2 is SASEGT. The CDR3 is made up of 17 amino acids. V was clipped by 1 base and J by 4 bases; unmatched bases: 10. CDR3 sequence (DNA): TGTGCCAGCAGTGAAGTACCTGGGAGGACAGGGGCCTATGGCTACACCTTC. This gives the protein CASSEVPGRTGAYGYTF.

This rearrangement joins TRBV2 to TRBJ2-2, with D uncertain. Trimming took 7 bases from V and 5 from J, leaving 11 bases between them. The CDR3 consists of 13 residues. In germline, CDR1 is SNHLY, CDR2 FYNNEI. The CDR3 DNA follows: TGTGCCAGCACTACGTCATTAACCGGGGAGCTGTTTTTT. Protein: CASTTSLTGELFF.

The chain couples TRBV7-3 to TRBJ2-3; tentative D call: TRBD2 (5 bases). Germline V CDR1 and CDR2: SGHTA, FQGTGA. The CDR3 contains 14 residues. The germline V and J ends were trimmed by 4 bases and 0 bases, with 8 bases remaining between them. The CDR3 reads CASSSGLSTDTQYF. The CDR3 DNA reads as TGTGCCAGCAGCTCCGGACTGAGCACAGATACGCAGTATTTT.

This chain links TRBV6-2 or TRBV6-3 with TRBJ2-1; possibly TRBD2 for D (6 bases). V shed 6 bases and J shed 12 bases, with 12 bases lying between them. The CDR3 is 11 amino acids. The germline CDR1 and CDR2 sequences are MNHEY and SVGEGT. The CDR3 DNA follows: TGTGCCAGCAGCCTAGGGCGGGGGCAGTTCTTC. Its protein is CASSLGRGQFF.

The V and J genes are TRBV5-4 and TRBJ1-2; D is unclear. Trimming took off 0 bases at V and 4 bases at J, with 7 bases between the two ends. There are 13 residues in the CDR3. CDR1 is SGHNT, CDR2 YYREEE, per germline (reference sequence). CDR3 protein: CASSLEESYGYTF. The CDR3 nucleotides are TGTGCCAGCAGCTTGGAGGAGAGCTATGGCTACACCTTC. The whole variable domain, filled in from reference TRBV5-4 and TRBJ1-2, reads ETGVTQSPTHLIKTRGQQVTLRCSSQSGHNTVSWYQQALGQGPQFIFQYYREEENGRGNFPPRFSGLQFPNYSSELNVNALELDDSALYLCASSLEESYGYTFGSGTRLTVV.

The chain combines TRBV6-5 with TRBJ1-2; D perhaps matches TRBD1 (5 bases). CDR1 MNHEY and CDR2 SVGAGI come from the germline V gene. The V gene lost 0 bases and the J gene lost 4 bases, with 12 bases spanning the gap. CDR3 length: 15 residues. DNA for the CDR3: TGTGCCAGCAGTTACTCAGGGGCGGATGTCTATGGCTACACCTTC. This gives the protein CASSYSGADVYGYTF.

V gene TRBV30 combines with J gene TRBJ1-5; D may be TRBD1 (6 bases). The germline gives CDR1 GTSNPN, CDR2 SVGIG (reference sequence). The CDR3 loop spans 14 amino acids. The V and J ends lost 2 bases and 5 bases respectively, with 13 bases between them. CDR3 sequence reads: CAWSPGQSDQPQHF. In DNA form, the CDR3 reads TGTGCCTGGAGTCCAGGACAGTCCGATCAGCCCCAGCATTTT.

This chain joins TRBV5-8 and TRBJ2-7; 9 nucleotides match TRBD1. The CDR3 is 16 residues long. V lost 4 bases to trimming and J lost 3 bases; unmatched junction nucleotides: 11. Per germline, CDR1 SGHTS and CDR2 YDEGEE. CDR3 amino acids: CASSVFYRGHVYEQYF. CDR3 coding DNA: TGTGCCAGCAGCGTATTTTACAGGGGGCATGTCTACGAGCAGTACTTC.

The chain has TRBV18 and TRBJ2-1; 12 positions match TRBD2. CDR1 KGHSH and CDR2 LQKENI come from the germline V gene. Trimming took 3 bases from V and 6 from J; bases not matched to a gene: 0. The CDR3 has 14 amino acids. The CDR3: CASSPTSGSNEQFF. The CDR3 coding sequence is TGTGCCAGCTCACCGACTAGCGGGAGCAATGAGCAGTTCTTC.

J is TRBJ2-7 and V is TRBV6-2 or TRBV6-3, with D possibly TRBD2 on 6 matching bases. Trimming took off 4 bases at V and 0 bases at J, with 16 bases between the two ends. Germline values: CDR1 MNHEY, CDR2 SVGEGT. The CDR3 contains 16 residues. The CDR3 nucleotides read TGTGCCAGCAGTTCCCCGGGGCGGGACCGCTCCTACGAGCAGTACTTC. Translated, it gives CASSSPGRDRSYEQYF.

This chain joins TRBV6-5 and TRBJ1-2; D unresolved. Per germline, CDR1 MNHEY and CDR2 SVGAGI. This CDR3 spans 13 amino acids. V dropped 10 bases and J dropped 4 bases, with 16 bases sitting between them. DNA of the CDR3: TGTGCCATCGCTAACGGGGATTTCTATGGCTACACCTTC. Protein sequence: CAIANGDFYGYTF.

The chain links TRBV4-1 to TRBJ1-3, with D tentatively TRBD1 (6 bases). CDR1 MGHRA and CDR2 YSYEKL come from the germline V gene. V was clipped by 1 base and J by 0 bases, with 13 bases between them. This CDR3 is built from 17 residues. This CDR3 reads CASSQAQGPNSGNTIYF. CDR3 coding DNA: TGCGCCAGCAGCCAAGCTCAGGGGCCCAACTCTGGAAACACCATATATTTT.

The CDR3: CAIQAAGQNYGYTF. Here the CDR3 DNA reads TGTGCCATTCAGGCGGCGGGCCAAAACTATGGCTACACCTTC. The rearrangement links TRBV6-5 to TRBJ1-2; D call uncertain. Germline assignment: CDR1 MNHEY and CDR2 SVGAGI. The CDR3 runs 14 residues. The V gene lost 10 bases and the J gene lost 2 bases, with 17 bases spanning the gap.

The CDR3 region has the DNA TGTGCCACCAGTGAGGGGGGACAGGGCCGAAACTATGGCTACACCTTC. This sequence encodes CATSEGGQGRNYGYTF. The chain couples TRBV24-1 to TRBJ1-2; TRBD1 matches at 9 bases. The CDR3 has 16 residues. V lost 4 bases and J lost 2; bases outside the gene matches: 7. Germline V lookup: CDR1 KGHDR, CDR2 SFDVKD.

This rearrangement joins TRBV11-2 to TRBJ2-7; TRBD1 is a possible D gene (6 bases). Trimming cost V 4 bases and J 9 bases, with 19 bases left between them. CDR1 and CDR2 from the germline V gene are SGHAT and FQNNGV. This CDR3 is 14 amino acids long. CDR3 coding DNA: TGTGCCAGCAGCTCACAGGGTTGGCTATCTGCGCAGTACGTC. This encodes CASSSQGWLSAQYV.

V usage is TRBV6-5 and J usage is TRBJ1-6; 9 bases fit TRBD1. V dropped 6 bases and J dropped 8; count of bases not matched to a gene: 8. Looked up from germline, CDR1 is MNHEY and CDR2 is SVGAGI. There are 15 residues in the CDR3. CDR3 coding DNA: TGTGCCAGCAGCCCGCAGGGACAGGGCTATTCACCCCTCCACTTT. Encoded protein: CASSPQGQGYSPLHF.

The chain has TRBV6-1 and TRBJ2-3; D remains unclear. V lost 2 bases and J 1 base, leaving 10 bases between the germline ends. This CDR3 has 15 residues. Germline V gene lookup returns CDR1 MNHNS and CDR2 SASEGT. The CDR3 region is CASSELGRRTDTQYF. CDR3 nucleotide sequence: TGTGCCAGCAGTGAATTGGGCAGGCGCACAGATACGCAGTATTTT.